The TCR beta chain described here comes from a study of regulatory T cells in long-lasting Graves disease. According to the study, TCR beta libraries were built with iRepertoire HTBI primers and CDR3-region Arm-PCR. TCRdb reprocessed the multiplex PCR reads with MiXCR, giving one entry per CDR3 protein. The repertoire holds some 500,000 distinct CDR3 sequences, with roughly 16% as singletons. V gave up 7 bases and J gave up 4 bases, with 14 bases separating them. This CDR3 has 14 amino acids. The germline V gene has CDR1 MNHNS and CDR2 SASEGT. Time point in this sample: newly diagnosed GD, antithyroid drugs for less than 3 months. With RNA extracted from PBMCs as input, the TCR library was made. This sample also appeared in a second study, on T cells in Graves' hyperthyroidism and ophthalmopathy.

This clonotype originated in a woman aged 35 to 59 with Graves disease. Sequenced here: peripheral blood mononuclear cells (PBMCs), sampled at new diagnosis, from a patient treated with antithyroid drugs. V and J are TRBV6-1 and TRBJ1-3; D is possibly TRBD1 (6 bases). The CDR3 reads CASTITGYGNTIYF. CDR3 coding DNA: TGTGCCAGCACAATAACAGGGTACGGAAACACCATATATTTT.